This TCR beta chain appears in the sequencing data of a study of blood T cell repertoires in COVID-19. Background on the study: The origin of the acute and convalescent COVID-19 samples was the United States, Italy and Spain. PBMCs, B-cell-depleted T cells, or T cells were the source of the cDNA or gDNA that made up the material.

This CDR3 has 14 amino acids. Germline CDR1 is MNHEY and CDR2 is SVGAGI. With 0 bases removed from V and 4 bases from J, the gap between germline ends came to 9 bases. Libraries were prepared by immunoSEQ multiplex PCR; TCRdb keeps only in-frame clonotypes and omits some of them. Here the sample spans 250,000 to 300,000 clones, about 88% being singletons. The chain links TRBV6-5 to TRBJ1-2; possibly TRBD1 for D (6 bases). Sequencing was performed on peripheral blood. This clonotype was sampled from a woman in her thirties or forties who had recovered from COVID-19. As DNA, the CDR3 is TGTGCCAGCAGTTACTCAAACAGGGTCTATGGCTACACCTTC. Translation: CASSYSNRVYGYTF.